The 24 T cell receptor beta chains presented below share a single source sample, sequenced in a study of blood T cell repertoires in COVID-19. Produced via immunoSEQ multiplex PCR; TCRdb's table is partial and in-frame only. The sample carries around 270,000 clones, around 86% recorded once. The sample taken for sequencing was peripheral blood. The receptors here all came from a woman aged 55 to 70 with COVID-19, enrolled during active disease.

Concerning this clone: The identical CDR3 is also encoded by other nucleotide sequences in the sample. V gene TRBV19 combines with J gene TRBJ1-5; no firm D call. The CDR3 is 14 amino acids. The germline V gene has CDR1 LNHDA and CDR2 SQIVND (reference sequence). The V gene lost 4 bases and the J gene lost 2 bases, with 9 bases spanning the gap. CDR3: CASSKGQGNQPQHF. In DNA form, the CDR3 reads TGTGCCAGTAGTAAAGGCCAGGGCAATCAGCCCCAGCATTTT.

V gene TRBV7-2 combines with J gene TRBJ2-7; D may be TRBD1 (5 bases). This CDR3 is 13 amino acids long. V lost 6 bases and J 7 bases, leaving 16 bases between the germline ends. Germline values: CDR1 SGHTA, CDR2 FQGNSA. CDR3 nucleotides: TGTGCCAGCAGTAACCCAGGGTTCTGGGAGCAGTACTTC. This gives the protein CASSNPGFWEQYF.

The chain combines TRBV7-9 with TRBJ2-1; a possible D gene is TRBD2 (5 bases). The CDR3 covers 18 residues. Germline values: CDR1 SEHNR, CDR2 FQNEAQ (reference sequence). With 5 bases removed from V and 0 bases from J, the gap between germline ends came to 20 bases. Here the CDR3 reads CASSTPLASSSSYNEQFF. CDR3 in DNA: TGTGCCAGCAGCACCCCATTAGCGTCCTCTAGCTCCTACAATGAGCAGTTCTTC. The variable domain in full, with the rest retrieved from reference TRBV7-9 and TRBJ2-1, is DTGVSQNPRHKITKRGQNVTFRCDPISEHNRLYWYRQTLGQGPEFLTYFQNEAQLEKSRLLSDRFSAERPKGSFSTLEIQRTEQGDSAMYLCASSTPLASSSSYNEQFFGPGTRLTVL.

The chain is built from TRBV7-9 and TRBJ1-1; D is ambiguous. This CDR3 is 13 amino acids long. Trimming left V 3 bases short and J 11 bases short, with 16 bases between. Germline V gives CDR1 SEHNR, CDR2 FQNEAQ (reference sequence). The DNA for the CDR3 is TGTGCCAGCAGCTTCCGCGACAATGCAGGTGCTTTCTTT. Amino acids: CASSFRDNAGAFF.

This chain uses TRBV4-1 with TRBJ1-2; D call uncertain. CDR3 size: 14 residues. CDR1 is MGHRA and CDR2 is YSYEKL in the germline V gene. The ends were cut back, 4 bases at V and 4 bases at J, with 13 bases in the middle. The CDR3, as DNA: TGCGCCAGCAGCCTATCATCCGACTCCTATGGCTACACCTTC. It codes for CASSLSSDSYGYTF.

The CDR3 nucleotides read TGTGCCAGTAGTACCTCCCCAGGCTTGAACACTGAAGCTTTCTTT. Protein sequence: CASSTSPGLNTEAFF. The V call is TRBV19, the J call TRBJ1-1; no definite D call. This CDR3 spans 15 amino acids. The V end lost 4 bases, the J end lost 0 bases, and 12 bases lay between the germline ends. Germline CDR1 reads LNHDA; CDR2 reads SQIVND (reference sequence).

CDR3 protein: CARRLTSGRDEQFF. CDR3 DNA sequence: TGTGCCAGAAGACTGACTAGCGGGAGAGATGAGCAGTTCTTC. This chain uses TRBV5-3 with TRBJ2-1; 12 nucleotides align to TRBD2. TRBV5-3 is treated as an ORF (open reading frame) with a function not yet certain. The V segment lost 5 bases and the J segment 8 bases; nucleotides outside the gene matches: 5. The CDR3 runs to 14 residues.

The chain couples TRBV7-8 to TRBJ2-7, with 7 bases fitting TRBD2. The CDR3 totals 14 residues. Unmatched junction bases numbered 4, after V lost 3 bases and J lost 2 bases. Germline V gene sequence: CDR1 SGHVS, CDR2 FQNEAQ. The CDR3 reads CASSFSGTPYEQYF. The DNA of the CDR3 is TGTGCCAGCAGCTTCAGCGGGACGCCCTACGAGCAGTACTTC.

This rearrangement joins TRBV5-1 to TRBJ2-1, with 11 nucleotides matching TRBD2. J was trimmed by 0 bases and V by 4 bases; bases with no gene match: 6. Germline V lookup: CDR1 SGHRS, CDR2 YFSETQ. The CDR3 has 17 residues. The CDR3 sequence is CASSASGLAVSYNEQFF. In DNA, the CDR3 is TGCGCCAGCAGCGCCTCGGGACTAGCGGTCTCCTACAATGAGCAGTTCTTC.

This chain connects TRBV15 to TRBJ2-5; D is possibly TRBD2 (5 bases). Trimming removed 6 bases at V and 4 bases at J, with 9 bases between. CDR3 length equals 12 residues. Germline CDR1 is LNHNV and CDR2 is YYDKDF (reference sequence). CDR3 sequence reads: CATSLGRETQYF. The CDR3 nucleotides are TGTGCCACCAGTTTAGGGAGAGAGACCCAGTACTTC.

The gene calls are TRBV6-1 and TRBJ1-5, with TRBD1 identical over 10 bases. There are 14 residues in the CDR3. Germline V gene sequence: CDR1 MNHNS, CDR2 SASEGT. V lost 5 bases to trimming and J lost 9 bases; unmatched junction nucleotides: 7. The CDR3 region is CASSSGTGVLPQHF. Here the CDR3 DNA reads TGTGCCAGCAGTTCCGGGACAGGGGTTTTGCCCCAGCATTTT.

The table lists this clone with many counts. The CDR3 spells CASSLLYPSGSNEQFF. CDR3 sequence (DNA): TGTGCCAGCAGCCTCCTTTACCCTAGCGGGAGCAATGAGCAGTTCTTC. The rearrangement uses TRBV5-6 and TRBJ2-1; 10 bases are a match to TRBD2. The CDR3 loop spans 16 amino acids. Losses at the gene ends were 4 bases for V and 6 bases for J; bases not matched to a gene: 10. Germline values: CDR1 SGHDT, CDR2 YYEEEE.

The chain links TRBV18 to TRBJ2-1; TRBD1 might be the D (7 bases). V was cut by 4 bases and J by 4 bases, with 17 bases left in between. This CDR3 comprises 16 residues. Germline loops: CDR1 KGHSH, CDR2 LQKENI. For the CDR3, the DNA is TGTGCCAGCTCACGGGTGTTGGGGGGACAGTACAATGAGCAGTTCTTC. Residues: CASSRVLGGQYNEQFF.

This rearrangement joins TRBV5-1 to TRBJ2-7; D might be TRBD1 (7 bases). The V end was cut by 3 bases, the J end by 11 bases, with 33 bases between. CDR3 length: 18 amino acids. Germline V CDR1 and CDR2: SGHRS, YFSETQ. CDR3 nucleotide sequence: TGCGCCAGCAGCTGGGAGGACAGGACACTACGAGAGCAGTGGGGGGAGTACTTC. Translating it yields CASSWEDRTLREQWGEYF.

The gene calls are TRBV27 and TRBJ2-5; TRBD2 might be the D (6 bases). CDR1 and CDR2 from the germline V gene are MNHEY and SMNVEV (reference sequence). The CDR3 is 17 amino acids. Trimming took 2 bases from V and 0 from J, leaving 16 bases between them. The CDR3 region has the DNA TGTGCCAGCAGTTTAAGATCTAGCGCACGGTACCAAGAGACCCAGTACTTC. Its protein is CASSLRSSARYQETQYF.

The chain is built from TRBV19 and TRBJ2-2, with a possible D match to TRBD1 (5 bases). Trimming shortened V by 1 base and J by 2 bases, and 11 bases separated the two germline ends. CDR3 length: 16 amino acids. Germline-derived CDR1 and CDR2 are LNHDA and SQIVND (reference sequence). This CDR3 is CASSIVRAPNTGELFF. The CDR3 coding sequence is TGTGCCAGTAGTATAGTCAGGGCTCCAAACACCGGGGAGCTGTTTTTT. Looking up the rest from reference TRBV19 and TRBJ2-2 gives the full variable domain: DGGITQSPKYLFRKEGQNVTLSCEQNLNHDAMYWYRQDPGQGLRLIYYSQIVNDFQKGDIAEGYSVSREKKESFPLTVTSAQKNPTAFYLCASSIVRAPNTGELFFGEGSRLTVL.

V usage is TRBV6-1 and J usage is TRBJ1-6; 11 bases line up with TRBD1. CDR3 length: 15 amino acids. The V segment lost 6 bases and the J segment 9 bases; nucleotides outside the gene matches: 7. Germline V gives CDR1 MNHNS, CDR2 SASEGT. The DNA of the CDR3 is TGTGCCAGCAGCTCTAGAGGGACAGGGGGTTCACCCCTCCACTTT. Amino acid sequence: CASSSRGTGGSPLHF.

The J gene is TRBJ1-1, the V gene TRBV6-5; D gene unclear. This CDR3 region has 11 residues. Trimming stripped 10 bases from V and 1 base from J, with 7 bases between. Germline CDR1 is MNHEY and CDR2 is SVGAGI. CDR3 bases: TGTGCCAACACCCCGAACACTGAAGCTTTCTTT. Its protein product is CANTPNTEAFF.

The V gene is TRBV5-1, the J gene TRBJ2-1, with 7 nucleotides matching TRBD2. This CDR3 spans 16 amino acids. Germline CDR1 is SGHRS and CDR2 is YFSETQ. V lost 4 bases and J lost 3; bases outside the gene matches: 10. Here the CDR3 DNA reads TGCGCCAGCAGCCTGACTAGCCCGACGATCTACAATGAGCAGTTCTTC. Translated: CASSLTSPTIYNEQFF.

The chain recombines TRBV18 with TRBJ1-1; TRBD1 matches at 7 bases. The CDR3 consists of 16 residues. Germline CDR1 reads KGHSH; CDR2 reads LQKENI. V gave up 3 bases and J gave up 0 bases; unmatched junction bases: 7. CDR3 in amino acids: CASSPDRVYMNTEAFF. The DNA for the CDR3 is TGTGCCAGCTCACCCGACAGGGTATACATGAACACTGAAGCTTTCTTT.

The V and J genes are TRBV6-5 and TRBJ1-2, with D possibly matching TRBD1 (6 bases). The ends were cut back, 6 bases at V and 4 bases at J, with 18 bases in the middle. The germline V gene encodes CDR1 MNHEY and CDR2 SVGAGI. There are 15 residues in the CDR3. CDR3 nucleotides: TGTGCCAGCAGCCGACCACAGGGTCCAAGCTATGGCTACACCTTC. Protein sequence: CASSRPQGPSYGYTF.

CDR3 coding DNA: TGTGCCAGCAGCGTGGGCTCAACTAATGAAAAACTGTTTTTT. Protein: CASSVGSTNEKLFF. This sequence joins TRBV9 and TRBJ1-4; D not certain. Trimming took off 2 bases at V and 0 bases at J, with 5 bases between the two ends. The germline V gene has CDR1 SGDLS and CDR2 YYNGEE. The CDR3 loop spans 14 amino acids. The full variable domain, with the rest looked up from reference TRBV9 and TRBJ1-4, is DSGVTQTPKHLITATGQRVTLRCSPRSGDLSVYWYQQSLDQGLQFLIQYYNGEERAKGNILERFSAQQFPDLHSELNLSSLELGDSALYFCASSVGSTNEKLFFGSGTQLSVL.

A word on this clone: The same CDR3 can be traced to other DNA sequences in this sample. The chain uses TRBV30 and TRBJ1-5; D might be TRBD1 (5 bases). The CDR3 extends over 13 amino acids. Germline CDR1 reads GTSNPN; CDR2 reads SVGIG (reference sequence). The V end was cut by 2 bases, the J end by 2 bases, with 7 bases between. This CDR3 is CAWSSRGNQPQHF. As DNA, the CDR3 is TGTGCCTGGAGTAGCAGGGGCAATCAGCCCCAGCATTTT.

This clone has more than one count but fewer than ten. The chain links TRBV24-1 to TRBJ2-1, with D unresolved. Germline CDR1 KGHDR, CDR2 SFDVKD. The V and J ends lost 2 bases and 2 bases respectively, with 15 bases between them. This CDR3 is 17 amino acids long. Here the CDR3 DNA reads TGTGCCACCAGTGATTCCAGGCCAAGCCTCACCTACAATGAGCAGTTCTTC. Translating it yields CATSDSRPSLTYNEQFF.